The 24 T cell receptor beta chains below all came from one sample that was sequenced in a study of control samples from healthy donors and cancer patients. Repertoires were generated with immunoSEQ multiplex PCR, while TCRdb's copy carries only in-frame clones and drops some. Here the sample spans over 60,000 clones, roughly 85% being singletons. Sequenced material: blood. The receptor source for this set is a man in his forties in good health.

CDR3 nucleotide sequence: TGTGCCAGCAGTTCCTCACAGGGGTCTATGGATGAGCAGTTCTTC. Encoded protein: CASSSSQGSMDEQFF. The chain joins TRBV6-6 to TRBJ2-1; TRBD1 aligns across 7 bases. Germline values: CDR1 MNHNY, CDR2 SVGAGI (reference sequence). The CDR3 extends over 15 amino acids. Germline trimming cut 4 bases from V and 8 bases from J; bases unmatched to any gene: 11.

This chain joins TRBV6-5 and TRBJ2-5; D is unclear. The CDR3 runs 12 residues. Germline V gene sequence: CDR1 MNHEY, CDR2 SVGAGI. The V gene lost 7 bases and the J gene lost 2 bases, with 8 bases spanning the gap. In nucleotides, the CDR3 is TGTGCCAGCAAGGCGGCACAAGAGACCCAGTACTTC. This gives the protein CASKAAQETQYF.

The chain uses TRBV29-1 and TRBJ2-2; 8 bases fit TRBD1. Trimming at V came to 4 bases and at J to 1 base, leaving 5 bases not matched to a gene. CDR1 is SQVTM, CDR2 ANQGSEA, per germline. The CDR3 is made up of 15 amino acids. For the CDR3, the DNA is TGCAGCGTTGTCCAGGGGGCTTTGAACACCGGGGAGCTGTTTTTT. It codes for CSVVQGALNTGELFF.

V is TRBV6-5 and J is TRBJ2-3; TRBD1 matches at 7 bases. Looked up from germline, CDR1 is MNHEY and CDR2 is SVGAGI. The CDR3 loop spans 15 amino acids. The J segment lost 6 bases and the V segment lost 8 bases, leaving 14 bases of the junction unmatched. Here the CDR3 DNA reads TGTGCCAGCCGCAACCGGGACAGCTTGGCGGATACGCAGTATTTT. Amino acid sequence: CASRNRDSLADTQYF.

This clone was counted once. The J gene is TRBJ1-5, the V gene TRBV19, with 9 bases matching TRBD1. With V trimmed by 4 bases and J by 2 bases, 3 bases remained unmatched. CDR1 and CDR2 (germline): LNHDA, SQIVND (reference sequence). This CDR3 spans 15 amino acids. The CDR3 sequence: CASSRTGGGNQPQHF. In nucleotides, the CDR3 is TGTGCCAGTAGTAGAACAGGGGGCGGCAATCAGCCCCAGCATTTT.

The chain carries TRBV7-3 and TRBJ2-3, with D perhaps TRBD1 (6 bases). The CDR3 has 14 residues. Germline-derived CDR1 and CDR2 are SGHTA and FQGTGA. V shed 5 bases and J shed 2 bases, with 11 bases lying between them. In nucleotides, the CDR3 is TGTGCCAGCAGCCCGGGACATTCCACAGATACGCAGTATTTT. It specifies CASSPGHSTDTQYF. Full variable domain (rest looked up from reference TRBV7-3 and TRBJ2-3): GAGVSQTPSNKVTEKGKYVELRCDPISGHTALYWYRQSLGQGPEFLIYFQGTGAADDSGLPNDRFFAVRPEGSVSTLKIQRTERGDSAVYLCASSPGHSTDTQYFGPGTRLTVL.

V gene TRBV5-1 combines with J gene TRBJ1-5; D remains ambiguous. CDR3 size: 15 residues. CDR1 and CDR2 from the germline V gene are SGHRS and YFSETQ. V shed 4 bases and J shed 7 bases, with 18 bases lying between them. The CDR3 DNA reads as TGCGCCAGCAGCCCGTCCGAGGGAGTCCGACAGCCCCAGCATTTT. Protein product: CASSPSEGVRQPQHF.

The chain links TRBV15 to TRBJ2-3; 10 bases map to TRBD1. Germline V CDR1 and CDR2: LNHNV, YYDKDF (reference sequence). The CDR3 runs 16 residues. Unmatched junction bases numbered 9, after V lost 3 bases and J lost 6 bases. The CDR3 sequence: CATSRGTGAVPDTQYF. CDR3 bases: TGTGCCACCAGCAGGGGGACAGGGGCCGTCCCGGATACGCAGTATTTT.

This chain uses TRBV9 with TRBJ1-1; TRBD1 might be the D (6 bases). CDR3 length: 16 amino acids. With 4 bases removed from V and 1 base from J, the gap between germline ends came to 17 bases. Germline-derived CDR1 and CDR2 are SGDLS and YYNGEE. The CDR3 sequence: CASSHPDSGENTEAFF. Written as DNA, the CDR3 is TGTGCCAGCAGCCACCCGGACAGCGGGGAGAACACTGAAGCTTTCTTT.

Comments on this clone: A junction end diverges from the germline sequence, so it may reflect a read error. The J gene is TRBJ1-2, the V gene TRBV30; TRBD1 matches 7 bases. In germline, CDR1 is GTSNPN, CDR2 SVGIG (reference sequence). This CDR3 spans 12 amino acids. In nucleotides, the CDR3 is TGTGCCTGGAGTGTAACCGGGACAGAGTACGCCTTC. Translation gives CAWSVTGTEYAF. The full variable domain, completed using reference TRBV30 and TRBJ1-2, is SQTIHQWPATLVQPVGSPLSLECTVEGTSNPNLYWYRQAAGRGLQLLFYSVGIGQISSEVPQNLSASRPQDRQFILSSKKLLLSDSGFYLCAWSVTGTEYAFGSGTRLTVV.

The chain joins TRBV5-1 to TRBJ1-4; D is perhaps TRBD1 (6 bases). This CDR3 has 15 residues. Germline loops: CDR1 SGHRS, CDR2 YFSETQ. V was cut by 5 bases and J by 2 bases, with 13 bases left in between. The CDR3 spells CASSFNRATNEKLFF. In DNA, the CDR3 is TGCGCCAGCAGTTTTAACAGGGCGACTAATGAAAAACTGTTTTTT.

This clone was observed a few times. This chain joins TRBV29-1 and TRBJ1-1; 7 bases are shared with TRBD1. V lost 2 bases and J lost 4; bases outside the gene matches: 4. Per germline, CDR1 SQVTM and CDR2 ANQGSEA. This CDR3 is built from 13 residues. CDR3 protein: CSVEPTGRTEAFF. CDR3 DNA: TGCAGCGTTGAACCGACAGGGCGCACTGAAGCTTTCTTT.

This clone was seen just once. The chain links TRBV4-1 to TRBJ1-4, with no clear D. Deletions cut 4 bases from V and 4 bases from J, with 13 bases between. The length of the CDR3 is 15 residues. The germline V gene has CDR1 MGHRA and CDR2 YSYEKL. This chain's CDR3 is CASSPGGQVNEKLFF. CDR3 nucleotides: TGCGCCAGCAGCCCGGGAGGGCAGGTTAATGAAAAACTGTTTTTT.

The chain couples TRBV4-3 to TRBJ2-1, with D perhaps TRBD1 or TRBD2 (5 bases each). V was pared by 4 bases and J by 4 bases, with 11 bases between. The V gene's germline CDR1 is LGHNA and CDR2 YSLEER. This CDR3 region has 14 residues. The CDR3 region has the DNA TGCGCCAGCAGCCCAGGGACCGCATACAATGAGCAGTTCTTC. It encodes CASSPGTAYNEQFF.

By frequency in the sample, this clone is medium-sized. The chain couples TRBV6-4 to TRBJ1-2; 7 nucleotides agree with TRBD1. V lost 7 bases, J lost 6 bases, and 11 bases stayed unmatched. Germline CDR1 is MRHNA and CDR2 is SNTAGT. This CDR3 is 14 amino acids long. This chain's CDR3 is CASNQGTETDGYTF. The CDR3, as DNA: TGTGCCAGCAACCAAGGGACAGAGACGGATGGCTACACCTTC.

V and J are TRBV5-5 and TRBJ2-5, with 10 bases that match TRBD1. CDR1 and CDR2 from the germline V gene are SGHKS and YYEKEE (reference sequence). The V segment lost 4 bases and the J segment 6 bases; nucleotides outside the gene matches: 12. This CDR3 is 16 amino acids long. The CDR3 sequence: CASSLGQGRDWQTQYF. DNA of the CDR3: TGTGCCAGCAGCCTGGGACAGGGGAGGGATTGGCAGACCCAGTACTTC.

The V call is TRBV11-3, the J call TRBJ2-2, with D possibly TRBD1 on 6 matching bases. From germline, CDR1 is SGHNT and CDR2 YENEEA. The V end lost 2 bases, the J end lost 4 bases, and 11 bases lay between the germline ends. This CDR3 has 15 residues. This CDR3 reads CASSLWGRGTGELFF. As DNA, the CDR3 is TGTGCCAGCAGCTTATGGGGGCGTGGCACCGGGGAGCTGTTTTTT.

V usage is TRBV18 and J usage is TRBJ2-2; D not resolved. Germline assignment: CDR1 KGHSH and CDR2 LQKENI. The CDR3 is made up of 12 amino acids. V lost 0 bases and J 7 bases, leaving 3 bases between the germline ends. CDR3 in amino acids: CASSPPSGELFF. CDR3 DNA sequence: TGTGCCAGCTCACCACCGAGCGGGGAGCTGTTTTTT.

This clone was observed a few times. The chain employs TRBV29-1 and TRBJ2-5; D is undetermined. V shed 4 bases and J shed 1 base, with 10 bases lying between them. Germline lookup yields CDR1 SQVTM and CDR2 ANQGSEA. CDR3 length: 13 amino acids. CDR3 coding DNA: TGCAGCGTTGCGGAGCGCCCCCAAGAGACCCAGTACTTC. Translation: CSVAERPQETQYF.

The chain employs TRBV5-1 and TRBJ2-7; no firm D call. This CDR3 comprises 14 residues. The V gene lost 0 bases and the J gene lost 7 bases, with 14 bases spanning the gap. From germline, CDR1 is SGHRS and CDR2 YFSETQ. The CDR3 loop is CASSLGTQAGEQYF. The DNA for the CDR3 is TGCGCCAGCAGCTTGGGGACCCAAGCTGGAGAGCAGTACTTC.

The rearrangement uses TRBV4-3 and TRBJ2-5, with D unclear. V shed 1 base and J shed 4 bases, with 13 bases lying between them. The CDR3 runs to 15 residues. CDR1 is LGHNA, CDR2 YSLEER, per germline. The CDR3 region has the DNA TGCGCCAGCAGCCAAGGGAGAGGAGTAGGAGAGACCCAGTACTTC. Translating gives CASSQGRGVGETQYF.

The rearrangement uses TRBV11-2 and TRBJ2-1; TRBD2 matches 9 bases. Germline assignment: CDR1 SGHAT and CDR2 FQNNGV. The CDR3 is 15 amino acids. J lost 4 bases, V lost 5 bases, and 6 bases had no gene match. The CDR3 sequence: CASSLRLAAYNEQFF. In DNA, the CDR3 is TGTGCCAGCAGCCTAAGACTAGCGGCATACAATGAGCAGTTCTTC.

This clone has a count of ten or more. This chain uses TRBV3-1 (or the pseudogene TRBV3-2) with TRBJ2-2; no firm D call. V gave up 1 base and J gave up 8 bases, with 11 bases separating them. The CDR3 totals 14 residues. In germline, CDR1 is LGHDT, CDR2 YNNKEL (reference sequence). DNA for the CDR3: TGTGCCAGCAGCCAAGTTGCGATCAAGGGGGAGCTGTTTTTT. Translated: CASSQVAIKGELFF.

J is TRBJ1-6 and V is TRBV7-3; 10 positions agree with TRBD1. The length of the CDR3 is 17 residues. Germline V lookup: CDR1 SGHTA, CDR2 FQGTGA. The ends lost 5 bases at V and 9 bases at J; junction bases unmatched: 13. CDR3 bases: TGTGCCAGCAGCCGCAGTCCCGGGACAGGGGAACGTTCACCCCTCCACTTT. It encodes CASSRSPGTGERSPLHF.